These 26 T cell receptor beta chains were sequenced from one sample in a study of shared clonotypes between healthy human individuals. Profiled with immunoSEQ multiplex PCR; TCRdb holds only in-frame clones, not every one. The sample contains roughly 2.1 million clones, about 93% of which appear only once. CD8 cells classed as naive were CD45RO-negative and positively selected for CCR7, excluding terminally differentiated effector memory CD45RA+ cells. The sequencing sample was made of naive CD8+ T cells from PBMCs. Receptor source: a man between 18 and 29 years old in good health. Some clones in this sample may be carry-over from other donors' samples.

This chain links TRBV5-5 with TRBJ2-5, with 9 bases aligning to TRBD1. Germline CDR1 SGHKS, CDR2 YYEKEE (reference sequence). The CDR3 has 16 amino acids. V lost 6 bases to trimming and J lost 2 bases; unmatched junction nucleotides: 11. The CDR3 region is CASTKQGAPTQETQYF. For the CDR3, the DNA is TGTGCCAGCACCAAACAGGGGGCCCCTACTCAAGAGACCCAGTACTTC.

The chain combines TRBV19 with TRBJ2-4; D gene ambiguous. The length of the CDR3 is 13 residues. The germline CDR1 and CDR2 sequences are LNHDA and SQIVND (reference sequence). V lost 0 bases, J lost 10 bases, and 10 bases lay in between. The CDR3 nucleotides are TGTGCCAGTAGTATAGATGCCCTAGGGATTCAGTACTTC. Amino acids: CASSIDALGIQYF. Together with reference TRBV19 and TRBJ2-4, the CDR3 gives the full variable domain: DGGITQSPKYLFRKEGQNVTLSCEQNLNHDAMYWYRQDPGQGLRLIYYSQIVNDFQKGDIAEGYSVSREKKESFPLTVTSAQKNPTAFYLCASSIDALGIQYFGAGTRLSVL.

The chain couples TRBV15 to TRBJ2-7; D may match TRBD1 or TRBD2 (5 bases each). The CDR3 contains 16 residues. Germline CDR1 reads LNHNV; CDR2 reads YYDKDF (reference sequence). V lost 5 bases and J 6 bases, leaving 23 bases between the germline ends. The CDR3 reads CATSGRLGAPKVEQYF. The CDR3, as DNA: TGTGCCACCAGCGGCCGTCTCGGGGCTCCAAAGGTCGAGCAGTACTTC.

The chain recombines TRBV7-9 with TRBJ1-1; no clear D. V was pared by 5 bases and J by 6 bases, with 13 bases between. Germline values: CDR1 SEHNR, CDR2 FQNEAQ (reference sequence). The CDR3 length is 13 residues. Here the CDR3 reads CASSPWMGPEAFF. The CDR3 DNA follows: TGTGCCAGCAGCCCCTGGATGGGCCCTGAAGCTTTCTTT.

The chain couples TRBV6-5 to TRBJ2-7; TRBD2 matches 13 bases. The CDR3 runs to 15 residues. Per germline, CDR1 MNHEY and CDR2 SVGAGI. The ends lost 7 bases at V and 6 bases at J; junction bases unmatched: 9. This CDR3 reads CASTRRTSGRTEQYF. CDR3 DNA sequence: TGTGCCAGCACCCGGAGGACTAGCGGGAGAACCGAGCAGTACTTC.

This clone was detected only once. The chain couples TRBV19 to TRBJ2-7, with TRBD2 as a possible D gene (6 bases). Trimming pared 5 bases from V and 3 bases from J, leaving 11 bases between. Germline V gives CDR1 LNHDA, CDR2 SQIVND (reference sequence). The CDR3 spans 13 residues. CDR3 nucleotide sequence: TGTGCCAGTAGTGGCCTGGAGGGCTACGAGCAGTACTTC. It translates to CASSGLEGYEQYF.

This rearrangement joins TRBV7-6 to TRBJ2-7, with a weak D call TRBD2 (6 bases). The length of the CDR3 is 14 residues. V was cut by 3 bases and J by 7 bases, with 16 bases left in between. The germline V gene encodes CDR1 SGHVS and CDR2 FNYEAQ. CDR3 amino acids: CASSFSGSWGEQYF. CDR3 DNA sequence: TGTGCCAGCAGCTTTAGCGGATCCTGGGGGGAGCAGTACTTC.

The chain couples TRBV28 to TRBJ2-7; 8 bases are a match to TRBD2. The CDR3 runs to 17 residues. Looked up from germline, CDR1 is MDHEN and CDR2 is SYDVKM. V lost 5 bases, J lost 6 bases, and 18 bases stayed unmatched. CDR3 amino acids: CASSRYMDDGGGPEQYF. The CDR3 region has the DNA TGTGCCAGCAGTCGTTACATGGACGACGGGGGGGGTCCCGAGCAGTACTTC.

The rearrangement links TRBV25-1 to TRBJ2-7; the D gene is possibly TRBD2 (5 bases). This CDR3 has 15 residues. The germline V gene has CDR1 MGHDK and CDR2 SYGVNS. With 3 bases removed from V and 4 bases from J, the gap between germline ends came to 16 bases. The CDR3 here is CASSEGVGPLYEQYF. DNA of the CDR3: TGTGCCAGCAGTGAGGGAGTCGGTCCCTTATACGAGCAGTACTTC.

This clone was observed once. CDR3 sequence (DNA): TGTGCCAGCAGTTCAGGGGGTAATCTCAACGAGCAGTACTTC. The encoded protein is CASSSGGNLNEQYF. This chain joins TRBV27 and TRBJ2-7, with 7 bases lining up with TRBD1. The germline V gene encodes CDR1 MNHEY and CDR2 SMNVEV (reference sequence). J was trimmed by 5 bases and V by 4 bases; bases with no gene match: 8. The CDR3 spans 14 residues.

V gene TRBV5-1 combines with J gene TRBJ2-1, with TRBD1 matching over 7 bases. The CDR3 extends over 17 amino acids. Germline V lookup: CDR1 SGHRS, CDR2 YFSETQ. The V segment lost 4 bases and the J segment 0 bases; nucleotides outside the gene matches: 10. CDR3 sequence: CASSPLQGLSSYNEQFF. CDR3 nucleotides: TGCGCCAGCAGCCCACTACAGGGGCTCAGCTCCTACAATGAGCAGTTCTTC. Full variable domain (rest looked up from reference TRBV5-1 and TRBJ2-1): KAGVTQTPRYLIKTRGQQVTLSCSPISGHRSVSWYQQTPGQGLQFLFEYFSETQRNKGNFPGRFSGRQFSNSRSEMNVSTLELGDSALYLCASSPLQGLSSYNEQFFGPGTRLTVL.

The J gene is TRBJ2-1, the V gene TRBV6-1, with D maybe TRBD2 (6 bases). V gave up 1 base and J gave up 6 bases, with 19 bases separating them. CDR3 size: 17 residues. From germline, CDR1 is MNHNS and CDR2 SASEGT. Here the CDR3 reads CASSEEIRLASLNEQFF. The CDR3 nucleotides read TGTGCCAGCAGTGAAGAGATTAGGCTAGCGAGTCTCAATGAGCAGTTCTTC.

The V gene is TRBV6-5, the J gene TRBJ2-3; 9 bases fit TRBD2. Germline lookup yields CDR1 MNHEY and CDR2 SVGAGI. CDR3 size: 15 residues. Trimming at V came to 2 bases and at J to 4 bases, leaving 4 bases not matched to a gene. The CDR3 loop reads CASSYRGGRADTQYF. CDR3 coding DNA: TGTGCCAGCAGTTACCGGGGCGGGAGGGCAGATACGCAGTATTTT.

The chain couples TRBV13 to TRBJ1-2; D gene ambiguous. Germline lookup yields CDR1 PRHDT and CDR2 FYEKMQ (reference sequence). CDR3 length: 15 residues. Between the trimmed V and J ends, which lost 2 bases and 2 bases, there was a span of 12 bases. CDR3 nucleotides: TGTGCCAGCAGCTTATTTGCTCCTGCAAACTATGGCTACACCTTC. Translated: CASSLFAPANYGYTF. Complete variable domain (other parts from reference TRBV13 and TRBJ1-2): AAGVIQSPRHLIKEKRETATLKCYPIPRHDTVYWYQQGPGQDPQFLISFYEKMQSDKGSIPDRFSAQQFSDYHSELNMSSLELGDSALYFCASSLFAPANYGYTFGSGTRLTVV.

This chain joins TRBV5-1 and TRBJ2-3; TRBD2 agrees at 10 bases. Germline CDR1 SGHRS, CDR2 YFSETQ. J gave up 3 bases and V 3 bases, and 7 bases lay outside the gene matches. CDR3 length: 16 amino acids. CDR3 coding DNA: TGCGCCAGCAGCTCTCGGCCGACTAGCGGGACAGATACGCAGTATTTT. Its translation: CASSSRPTSGTDTQYF. The full variable domain, in which reference TRBV5-1 and TRBJ2-3 provide the parts outside the CDR3, is KAGVTQTPRYLIKTRGQQVTLSCSPISGHRSVSWYQQTPGQGLQFLFEYFSETQRNKGNFPGRFSGRQFSNSRSEMNVSTLELGDSALYLCASSSRPTSGTDTQYFGPGTRLTVL.

The chain recombines TRBV7-9 with TRBJ1-4; D remains unclear. V dropped 8 bases and J dropped 0 bases, with 13 bases sitting between them. Germline lookup yields CDR1 SEHNR and CDR2 FQNEAQ (reference sequence). CDR3 length: 15 residues. CDR3 sequence reads: CASSSSHATNEKLFF. CDR3 DNA: TGTGCCAGCTCCTCTAGCCATGCAACTAATGAAAAACTGTTTTTT.

This clone has more than one count but fewer than ten. The V and J genes are TRBV6-5 and TRBJ1-1, with 7 bases that match TRBD1. The V and J ends lost 2 bases and 7 bases, in that order; junction bases with no gene match: 7. CDR1 and CDR2 (germline): MNHEY, SVGAGI. The CDR3 totals 14 residues. The CDR3 region has the DNA TGTGCCAGCAGTTACGGGGGACAGCCAAATGAAGCTTTCTTT. As protein: CASSYGGQPNEAFF.

This rearrangement joins TRBV2 to TRBJ2-1; TRBD2 matches at 9 bases. Trimming cost V 4 bases and J 0 bases; bases outside gene matches: 13. CDR1 and CDR2 (germline): SNHLY, FYNNEI. CDR3 length equals 19 residues. The CDR3 DNA reads TGTGCCAGCAGTGTAAAGGGACTAGCCTCCCGGAGCTCCTACAATGAGCAGTTCTTC. Translating it yields CASSVKGLASRSSYNEQFF.

The CDR3 DNA follows: TGTGCCAGCAGTTTCGGGGGGCTAGCCAAAAACATTCAGTACTTC. It translates to CASSFGGLAKNIQYF. This chain connects TRBV27 to TRBJ2-4; D may be TRBD2 (7 bases). CDR1 MNHEY and CDR2 SMNVEV come from the germline V gene (reference sequence). Deletions cut 3 bases from V and 0 bases from J, with 9 bases between. The CDR3 totals 15 residues.

This chain connects TRBV9 to TRBJ2-5, with TRBD2 identical over 7 bases. Germline CDR1 and CDR2: SGDLS and YYNGEE. The CDR3 is made up of 14 amino acids. J was trimmed by 5 bases and V by 6 bases; bases with no gene match: 10. CDR3 in DNA: TGTGCCAGCAACGAAGGACTGGGGGGGGAGACCCAGTACTTC. Translated, it gives CASNEGLGGETQYF. The full variable domain, in which reference TRBV9 and TRBJ2-5 provide the parts outside the CDR3, is DSGVTQTPKHLITATGQRVTLRCSPRSGDLSVYWYQQSLDQGLQFLIQYYNGEERAKGNILERFSAQQFPDLHSELNLSSLELGDSALYFCASNEGLGGETQYFGPGTRLLVL.

This clone was detected a few times. Relative to the germline gene, one junction end is altered; a read error may explain this. The chain couples TRBV18 to TRBJ1-5, with 9 bases aligning to TRBD1. Germline CDR1 KGHSH, CDR2 LQKENI. There are 17 residues in the CDR3. DNA of the CDR3: TGTGCCAGCTCCCCACAGGGGGCCGGGGAGAGCAATCAGCCCCAGCATTTT. It specifies CASSPQGAGESNQPQHF.

The chain is built from TRBV27 and TRBJ2-2, with D perhaps TRBD1 (6 bases). This CDR3 is built from 15 residues. CDR1 MNHEY and CDR2 SMNVEV come from the germline V gene (reference sequence). Between the trimmed V and J ends, which lost 0 bases and 6 bases, there was a span of 11 bases. DNA of the CDR3: TGTGCCAGCAGTTTATCGCTTAAGGGGGCCGGGGAGCTGTTTTTT. Residues: CASSLSLKGAGELFF.

This sequence joins TRBV7-7 and TRBJ2-1; D not resolved. Germline-derived CDR1 and CDR2 are SSHAT and FNYEAQ (reference sequence). The V end was cut by 3 bases, the J end by 6 bases, with 9 bases between. The CDR3 loop spans 13 amino acids. CDR3 DNA sequence: TGTGCCAGCAGCTTTCGGCTAACCAATGAGCAGTTCTTC. This translates into CASSFRLTNEQFF.

The J gene is TRBJ1-2, the V gene TRBV11-2; a weak D match, TRBD1 (6 bases). The CDR3 sequence is 16 residues long. Germline V CDR1 and CDR2: SGHAT, FQNNGV. V lost 5 bases and J 1 base, leaving 17 bases between the germline ends. This chain's CDR3 is CASSRIIQGLNYGYTF. The CDR3 DNA reads as TGTGCCAGCAGCAGAATTATACAGGGTCTTAACTATGGCTACACCTTC.

The chain uses TRBV7-9 and TRBJ2-1; the match to TRBD1 covers 8 bases. Germline V gene data show CDR1 as SEHNR and CDR2 as FQNEAQ (reference sequence). This CDR3 is built from 14 residues. J gave up 8 bases and V 2 bases, and 5 bases lay outside the gene matches. CDR3 DNA: TGTGCCAGCAGCTTACGGGACAGGACTTATGAGCAGTTCTTC. Residues: CASSLRDRTYEQFF.

The rearrangement joins TRBV7-6 to TRBJ2-7; TRBD2 agrees at 10 bases. This CDR3 spans 15 amino acids. The V segment lost 2 bases and the J segment 5 bases; nucleotides outside the gene matches: 6. Germline CDR1 is SGHVS and CDR2 is FNYEAQ. In DNA, the CDR3 is TGTGCCAGCAGCTTACAAGCGGGAGGGCCCGACGAGCAGTACTTC. Amino acids: CASSLQAGGPDEQYF.